This T cell receptor beta chain was recorded in a study of identical twins. This clonotype was picked up a small number of times. With template switching, a universal primer site was added, and the cDNA carried unique molecular identifiers. One entry per CDR3 protein results from TCRdb running MiXCR on the 5' RACE reads. The sample includes about 240,000 distinct CDR3 sequences, approximately 11% of them seen just once. Trimming took 4 bases from V and 3 from J; bases not matched to a gene: 5. This CDR3 is built from 17 residues. Looked up from germline, CDR1 is MRHNA and CDR2 is SNTAGT. The same sample was also used in a study of yellow fever vaccine responses in identical twins.

The origin of this receptor is a woman aged 18-30 years in good health. Specimen: memory (CD45RO+) T cells sorted from blood. The V call is TRBV6-4, the J call TRBJ2-2; TRBD2 matches 13 bases. CDR3 protein: CASSGSGLAGHTGELFF. CDR3 sequence (DNA): TGTGCCAGCAGTGGCTCGGGACTAGCGGGACACACCGGGGAGCTGTTTTTT.